These 19 T cell receptor beta chains originate from one sample sequenced in a study of T-cell reconstitution after alpha-beta-depleted transplantation in children. Unique molecular identifiers were used to barcode this TCRbeta library. MiXCR, applied by TCRdb to the PCR reads, yields one record per CDR3 protein. This sample has almost 600,000 distinct CDR3 sequences, with 25% to 30% found just once. The material was PBMCs, obtained before TCRalphabeta/CD19-depleted stem cell transplant. Source of these receptors: a boy in the first two years of life with Wiskott-Aldrich syndrome, due to receive a stem cell transplant.

The chain couples TRBV28 to TRBJ2-3; 10 nucleotides agree with TRBD1. The junction had 5 bases not matched to a gene; V was cut back by 2 bases and J by 3 bases. Germline-derived CDR1 and CDR2 are MDHEN and SYDVKM. This CDR3 comprises 16 residues. The CDR3 sequence is CASSLDRDRGTDTQYF. The CDR3 nucleotides are TGTGCCAGCAGTTTAGACCGGGACAGGGGAACAGATACGCAGTATTTT.

The V and J genes are TRBV18 and TRBJ2-7, with 11 bases matching TRBD2. The CDR3 is 15 amino acids. With V trimmed by 6 bases and J by 2 bases, 6 bases remained unmatched. CDR1 is KGHSH and CDR2 is LQKENI in the germline V gene. The CDR3 DNA sequence: TGTGCCAGCTCCCATGGACTAGCGGGTCCCTACGAGCAGTACTTC. Translated, it gives CASSHGLAGPYEQYF.

This clonotype was detected a few times. The rearrangement joins TRBV4-2 to TRBJ2-1; D remains unclear. V was shortened by 0 bases and J by 7 bases, with 10 bases between the two germline ends. The CDR3 covers 14 residues. Germline-derived CDR1 and CDR2 are LGHNA and YNFKEQ. In DNA form, the CDR3 reads TGTGCCAGCAGCCAAGATAGAAGGAATAATGAGCAGTTCTTC. Translation: CASSQDRRNNEQFF.

The rearrangement joins TRBV7-6 to TRBJ2-1; 11 bases are shared with TRBD1. The CDR3 length is 15 residues. V gave up 2 bases and J gave up 8 bases; unmatched junction bases: 5. Germline V CDR1 and CDR2: SGHVS, FNYEAQ. Here the CDR3 DNA reads TGTGCCAGCAGCTTACGGACAGGGGGCGTATATGAGCAGTTCTTC. Amino acid sequence: CASSLRTGGVYEQFF.

The V call is TRBV30, the J call TRBJ2-5, with 10 bases identical to TRBD2. CDR1 is GTSNPN and CDR2 is SVGIG in the germline V gene (reference sequence). This CDR3 region has 16 residues. The V gene end was trimmed by 2 bases and the J gene end by 3 bases; junction bases not matched to a gene: 9. This CDR3 reads CAWSPGRTSGEETQYF. The DNA for the CDR3 is TGTGCCTGGAGTCCGGGGAGGACTAGCGGCGAAGAGACCCAGTACTTC. Full variable domain (rest looked up from reference TRBV30 and TRBJ2-5): SQTIHQWPATLVQPVGSPLSLECTVEGTSNPNLYWYRQAAGRGLQLLFYSVGIGQISSEVPQNLSASRPQDRQFILSSKKLLLSDSGFYLCAWSPGRTSGEETQYFGPGTRLLVL.

This clonotype has only a few counts. V and J are TRBV3-1 and TRBJ2-7, with 12 bases identical to TRBD2. Germline V gene sequence: CDR1 LGHDT, CDR2 YNNKEL (reference sequence). This CDR3 has 19 amino acids. After removal of 2 bases from V and 5 bases from J, the junction contained 16 bases not matched to a gene. The CDR3 nucleotides are TGTGCCAGCAGCCAACGGGACAGCCTGACTAGCGGGAGACGCGACGAGCAGTACTTC. Translation: CASSQRDSLTSGRRDEQYF.

The V gene is TRBV20-1, the J gene TRBJ2-3; D ambiguous. Germline CDR1 DFQATT, CDR2 SNEGSKA (reference sequence). The CDR3 totals 14 residues. V was pared by 4 bases and J by 2 bases, with 13 bases between. The CDR3 here is CSAKSPQATDTQYF. The CDR3 DNA is TGCAGTGCTAAGAGCCCCCAGGCCACAGATACGCAGTATTTT.

This clonotype was detected a few times. This chain connects TRBV2 to TRBJ2-1; TRBD2 is a possible D gene (5 bases). Germline V gives CDR1 SNHLY, CDR2 FYNNEI. Trimming shortened V by 4 bases and J by 0 bases, and 13 bases separated the two germline ends. This CDR3 has 16 amino acids. As DNA, the CDR3 is TGTGCCAGCAGTGCACGCGGGCAGCGCTCCTACAATGAGCAGTTCTTC. Protein product: CASSARGQRSYNEQFF.

The V and J genes are TRBV20-1 and TRBJ2-2; a weak D match, TRBD2 (5 bases). The V end lost 6 bases, the J end lost 4 bases, and 15 bases lay between the germline ends. The germline CDR1 and CDR2 sequences are DFQATT and SNEGSKA (reference sequence). The CDR3 is 14 amino acids. CDR3 region: CSAEGSGGTGELFF. DNA of the CDR3: TGCAGTGCCGAAGGCAGCGGAGGCACCGGGGAGCTGTTTTTT.

For the CDR3, the DNA is TGCAGCGTTGCCATCCGGACCTTTAACACTGAAGCTTTCTTT. It yields the protein CSVAIRTFNTEAFF. The V call is TRBV29-1, the J call TRBJ1-1; D is uncertain. Germline assignment: CDR1 SQVTM and CDR2 ANQGSEA. V gave up 4 bases and J gave up 2 bases, with 14 bases separating them. CDR3 length: 14 amino acids.

This sequence joins TRBV15 and TRBJ2-3; D remains ambiguous. This CDR3 spans 14 amino acids. CDR1 and CDR2 (germline): LNHNV, YYDKDF (reference sequence). V was clipped by 6 bases and J by 5 bases, with 15 bases between them. The CDR3 coding sequence is TGTGCCACCAGATCCGGTGCCTGGGAAGATACGCAGTATTTT. Protein product: CATRSGAWEDTQYF.

CDR3 amino acids: CSARGAGGRYEQYF. The CDR3, as DNA: TGCAGTGCTAGAGGGGCAGGGGGCCGGTACGAGCAGTACTTC. The rearrangement uses TRBV20-1 and TRBJ2-7; 8 positions match TRBD1. Germline V CDR1 and CDR2: DFQATT, SNEGSKA (reference sequence). The length of the CDR3 is 14 residues. The J segment lost 4 bases and the V segment lost 1 base, leaving 6 bases of the junction unmatched.

This chain connects TRBV10-3 to TRBJ2-1; 14 positions match TRBD2. The V segment lost 9 bases and the J segment 0 bases; nucleotides outside the gene matches: 1. CDR3 length: 15 residues. Germline assignment: CDR1 ENHRY and CDR2 SYGVKD. The DNA of the CDR3 is TGTGCCATTGGGACTAGCGGGAGCTCCTACAATGAGCAGTTCTTC. This encodes CAIGTSGSSYNEQFF.

V and J are TRBV20-1 and TRBJ2-4; 10 nucleotides match TRBD2. Germline V CDR1 and CDR2: DFQATT, SNEGSKA (reference sequence). The CDR3 spans 16 residues. J gave up 1 base and V 6 bases, and 9 bases lay outside the gene matches. This CDR3 reads CSAQKLAGEAKNIQYF. CDR3 in DNA: TGCAGTGCCCAGAAGCTAGCGGGAGAGGCCAAAAACATTCAGTACTTC.

This clonotype was observed a handful of times. The rearrangement joins TRBV12-3 or TRBV12-4 to TRBJ2-2, with D tentatively TRBD1 or TRBD2 (6 bases each). Deletions cut 3 bases from V and 1 base from J, with 9 bases between. The CDR3 extends over 15 amino acids. CDR3 sequence: CASSFRGQNTGELFF. CDR3 nucleotide sequence: TGTGCCAGCAGTTTTCGGGGGCAGAACACCGGGGAGCTGTTTTTT.

The table lists this clonotype with a few counts. The rearrangement links TRBV6-5 to TRBJ2-3; 10 nucleotides line up with TRBD2. J was trimmed by 2 bases and V by 1 base; bases with no gene match: 3. Germline V gene sequence: CDR1 MNHEY, CDR2 SVGAGI. This CDR3 is built from 16 residues. CDR3 residues: CASSYLAGGITDTQYF. The CDR3, as DNA: TGTGCCAGCAGTTACTTAGCGGGAGGAATCACAGATACGCAGTATTTT.

The V call is TRBV15, the J call TRBJ1-1; 10 nucleotides agree with TRBD1. The length of the CDR3 is 17 residues. The ends lost 6 bases at V and 1 base at J; junction bases unmatched: 11. Germline loops: CDR1 LNHNV, CDR2 YYDKDF (reference sequence). This CDR3 is CATSVPGTGVTNTEAFF. CDR3 DNA: TGTGCCACCAGTGTCCCGGGGACAGGGGTCACGAACACTGAAGCTTTCTTT.

This chain joins TRBV27 and TRBJ2-1, with 7 bases identical to TRBD2. The CDR3 has 15 residues. V shed 3 bases and J 2 bases; nucleotides not matched to a gene: 4. The germline V gene has CDR1 MNHEY and CDR2 SMNVEV (reference sequence). CDR3 coding DNA: TGTGCCAGCAGTTTCGCGGGAGCCACCTACAATGAGCAGTTCTTC. It specifies CASSFAGATYNEQFF.

This clonotype was observed many times. The rearrangement links TRBV28 to TRBJ2-1; D not certain. The CDR3 sequence is 12 residues long. Trimming stripped 5 bases from V and 4 bases from J, with 6 bases between. Germline values: CDR1 MDHEN, CDR2 SYDVKM. CDR3 nucleotides: TGTGCCAGCAGTAGGCTTTACAATGAGCAGTTCTTC. Protein product: CASSRLYNEQFF.